These 30 T cell receptor beta chains share one sample of origin, sequenced in a study of T cells in Graves' hyperthyroidism and ophthalmopathy. RNA transcripts provided the source from which TCR beta CDR3 regions were amplified. HTBI primers were used for first-round RT-PCR of the TCR CDR3. TCRdb analysed the multiplex PCR reads with MiXCR anew, one entry per CDR3 protein. Among about 370,000 distinct CDR3 sequences listed, about 16% were seen once. The sample was blood. These receptors all come from an older woman with Graves' ophthalmopathy.

V is TRBV7-6 and J is TRBJ2-1; weak D call: TRBD2 (6 bases). The germline V gene has CDR1 SGHVS and CDR2 FNYEAQ. This CDR3 has 17 amino acids. V lost 2 bases, J lost 3 bases, and 17 bases lay in between. Here the CDR3 DNA reads TGTGCCAGCAGCTTATGCCCGATAGCGGCCATCTACAATGAGCAGTTCTTC. Amino acid sequence: CASSLCPIAAIYNEQFF. The entire variable domain, with the rest obtained from reference TRBV7-6 and TRBJ2-1, is as follows: GAGVSQSPRYKVTKRGQDVALRCDPISGHVSLYWYRQALGQGPEFLTYFNYEAQQDKSGLPNDRFSAERPEGSISTLTIQRTEQRDSAMYRCASSLCPIAAIYNEQFFGPGTRLTVL.

Only a few counts were recorded for this clonotype. V usage is TRBV28 and J usage is TRBJ2-7; D tentatively reads TRBD1 or TRBD2 (6 bases each). V lost 6 bases to trimming and J lost 2 bases, with 11 bases between them. Looked up from germline, CDR1 is MDHEN and CDR2 is SYDVKM. This CDR3 contains 13 residues. The DNA of the CDR3 is TGTGCCAGCAGAGGAGGGGGAACCTACGAGCAGTACTTC. Its protein is CASRGGGTYEQYF.

Notes on this clonotype: A much bigger clone sits one base away, suggesting this may be a read error. The chain couples TRBV12-5 to TRBJ2-2; possibly TRBD2 for D (6 bases). This CDR3 is built from 17 residues. V dropped 7 bases and J dropped 0 bases, with 18 bases sitting between them. Germline V lookup: CDR1 LGHNT, CDR2 FRNRAP. The CDR3 coding sequence is TGTGCTAGTGCCCCTGTCCAGCTAGCGCCGAACACCGGGGAGCTGTTTTTT. Its translation is CASAPVQLAPNTGELFF.

The sample holds many counts of this clonotype. The chain has TRBV6-1 and TRBJ2-7; no definite D call. CDR3 length: 12 residues. V was cut by 6 bases and J by 5 bases, with 11 bases left in between. The V gene's germline CDR1 is MNHNS and CDR2 SASEGT. The DNA for the CDR3 is TGTGCCAGCAGGGACCCTTTGAACGAGCAGTACTTC. Translating gives CASRDPLNEQYF.

This clonotype was recorded many times. The J gene is TRBJ2-5, the V gene TRBV18, with TRBD1 as a possible D gene (6 bases). Looked up from germline, CDR1 is KGHSH and CDR2 is LQKENI. V was shortened by 5 bases and J by 5 bases, with 18 bases between the two germline ends. The CDR3 spans 15 residues. The CDR3: CASSASRGGRETQYF. The DNA of the CDR3 is TGTGCCAGCTCAGCCTCCCGAGGGGGTCGCGAGACCCAGTACTTC.

This clonotype was counted at least ten times. This chain uses TRBV2 with TRBJ2-5; D could derive from TRBD1 or TRBD2 (5 bases each). The CDR3 extends over 15 amino acids. V dropped 2 bases and J dropped 4 bases, with 14 bases sitting between them. Germline V gives CDR1 SNHLY, CDR2 FYNNEI. CDR3 in amino acids: CASSERDWQGETQYF. CDR3 coding DNA: TGTGCCAGCAGTGAACGGGATTGGCAGGGAGAGACCCAGTACTTC.

This clonotype was counted ten times or more. The CDR3 nucleotides are TGTGCCAGCAGTTTCCGGCGGGAGGGCCTACAAGAGACCCAGTACTTC. It translates to CASSFRREGLQETQYF. The J gene is TRBJ2-5, the V gene TRBV27, with 9 bases lining up with TRBD2. The CDR3 is 16 residues long. From germline, CDR1 is MNHEY and CDR2 SMNVEV (reference sequence). The junction had 7 bases not matched to a gene; V was cut back by 3 bases and J by 2 bases.

The chain has TRBV9 and TRBJ1-2; D uncertain. This CDR3 has 13 residues. V dropped 3 bases and J dropped 8 bases, with 14 bases sitting between them. CDR1 and CDR2 (germline): SGDLS, YYNGEE. CDR3 DNA: TGTGCCAGCAGCGAAGTCCACCTGGGGGGCTACACCTTC. Translating gives CASSEVHLGGYTF.

This clonotype came up many times. The chain couples TRBV28 to TRBJ1-2; D uncertain. This CDR3 spans 12 amino acids. Trimming pared 7 bases from V and 8 bases from J, leaving 14 bases between. The germline gives CDR1 MDHEN, CDR2 SYDVKM. In DNA form, the CDR3 reads TGTGCCAGCACTCCCTCCGACTCCGGCTACACCTTC. It specifies CASTPSDSGYTF.

This chain connects TRBV20-1 to TRBJ2-3; 11 bases line up with TRBD2. The V gene end was trimmed by 6 bases and the J gene end by 4 bases; junction bases not matched to a gene: 9. CDR3 length: 15 residues. In germline, CDR1 is DFQATT, CDR2 SNEGSKA (reference sequence). The CDR3 bases are TGCAGTGCCAAAAGACTAGCGGGAAGGTCAGATACGCAGTATTTT. Protein: CSAKRLAGRSDTQYF.

This chain links TRBV5-8 with TRBJ2-5, with D uncertain. Germline CDR1 reads SGHTS; CDR2 reads YDEGEE. V lost 1 base and J 4 bases, leaving 17 bases between the germline ends. The length of the CDR3 is 16 residues. DNA of the CDR3: TGTGCCAGCAGCTTGACTTTCTCACGGTTTCCAGAGACCCAGTACTTC. Translated, it gives CASSLTFSRFPETQYF.

To note about this clonotype: The junction shows a germline mismatch at one end, possibly a read error. The V call is TRBV5-1, the J call TRBJ1-6; D is unresolved. This CDR3 comprises 13 residues. Germline V gives CDR1 SGHRS, CDR2 YFSETQ. The CDR3 DNA sequence: TGCGCCAGCGGCTTGCGCCGCGATTCACCCCTCCACTTT. Protein: CASGLRRDSPLHF.

This clonotype came up many times. The chain joins TRBV12-3 or TRBV12-4 to TRBJ2-3; D is ambiguous. The CDR3 has 13 residues. V was cut by 6 bases and J by 2 bases, with 9 bases left in between. CDR3 nucleotides: TGTGCCAGCAGCGGAATACCCACAGATACGCAGTATTTT. Translating it yields CASSGIPTDTQYF.

This clonotype was seen a few times. The chain carries TRBV5-6 and TRBJ2-7; TRBD1 is a possible D gene (5 bases). CDR1 is SGHDT, CDR2 YYEEEE, per germline. The CDR3 consists of 14 residues. The V end was cut by 0 bases, the J end by 6 bases, with 13 bases between. This CDR3 reads CASSLGQLTCEQYF. Here the CDR3 DNA reads TGTGCCAGCAGCTTGGGACAGCTGACCTGCGAGCAGTACTTC.

This clonotype was found many times. In nucleotides, the CDR3 is TGTGCCAGCAGGCCCTGGAGTGCTGGAAACACCATATATTTT. It encodes CASRPWSAGNTIYF. The chain carries TRBV28 and TRBJ1-3; D unresolved. Looked up from germline, CDR1 is MDHEN and CDR2 is SYDVKM. V gave up 6 bases and J gave up 2 bases, with 11 bases separating them. This CDR3 spans 14 amino acids.

This clonotype was counted many times. This sequence joins TRBV11-2 and TRBJ2-7, with no clear D. The V gene lost 4 bases and the J gene lost 4 bases, with 8 bases spanning the gap. The CDR3 spans 12 residues. Germline assignment: CDR1 SGHAT and CDR2 FQNNGV. CDR3 sequence reads: CASSSLGYEQYF. CDR3 sequence (DNA): TGTGCCAGCAGCTCCCTAGGATACGAGCAGTACTTC.

The sample holds a few counts of this clonotype. The J gene is TRBJ2-5, the V gene TRBV6-2 or TRBV6-3; maybe TRBD1 (7 bases). V lost 6 bases and J 7 bases, leaving 12 bases between the germline ends. The CDR3 totals 12 residues. The germline V gene has CDR1 MNHEY and CDR2 SVGEGT. CDR3 DNA sequence: TGTGCCAGCAGAAGACAGGGAGGGACCCAGTACTTC. Translated, it gives CASRRQGGTQYF.

This sequence joins TRBV20-1 and TRBJ2-1; no firm D call. Per the germline V gene, CDR1 is DFQATT and CDR2 is SNEGSKA (reference sequence). The ends were cut back, 6 bases at V and 2 bases at J, with 14 bases in the middle. This CDR3 region has 14 residues. CDR3 protein: CSAPFTLAYNEQFF. The CDR3 nucleotides read TGCAGTGCCCCATTTACCTTGGCCTACAATGAGCAGTTCTTC.

The V gene is TRBV29-1, the J gene TRBJ1-1; 10 bases are a match to TRBD1. There are 12 residues in the CDR3. Germline loops: CDR1 SQVTM, CDR2 ANQGSEA. The junction had 6 bases not matched to a gene; V was cut back by 6 bases and J by 8 bases. CDR3 residues: CSVKPGQGEAFF. The CDR3 region has the DNA TGCAGCGTGAAACCGGGACAGGGGGAAGCTTTCTTT.

This clonotype was seen a few times. The V call is TRBV7-8, the J call TRBJ2-2; 7 bases are a match to TRBD2. The CDR3 is 14 residues long. CDR1 and CDR2 (germline): SGHVS, FQNEAQ. Trimming at V came to 7 bases and at J to 4 bases, leaving 6 bases not matched to a gene. The chain's CDR3 is CASTLGRATGELFF. The CDR3 bases are TGTGCCAGCACCCTAGGGAGGGCCACCGGGGAGCTGTTTTTT.

This clonotype occurred a few times. The chain recombines TRBV29-1 with TRBJ2-1, with D possibly TRBD2 on 5 matching bases. Germline V CDR1 and CDR2: SQVTM, ANQGSEA. The CDR3 totals 13 residues. V gave up 0 bases and J gave up 8 bases, with 11 bases separating them. CDR3 amino acids: CSVEDRGVDEQFF. In nucleotides, the CDR3 is TGCAGCGTTGAAGATCGGGGAGTGGATGAGCAGTTCTTC.

In this sample, this clonotype turned up many times. The rearrangement joins TRBV28 to TRBJ2-7; 8 nucleotides agree with TRBD1. Germline CDR1 reads MDHEN; CDR2 reads SYDVKM. There are 13 residues in the CDR3. The V and J ends lost 5 bases and 5 bases, in that order; junction bases with no gene match: 5. The CDR3 protein is CASSPGGQDEQYF. The CDR3 coding sequence is TGTGCCAGCAGTCCAGGGGGCCAAGACGAGCAGTACTTC.

This clonotype was counted at least ten times. The genes are TRBV7-2 and TRBJ2-2; perhaps D is TRBD1 or TRBD2 (6 bases each). The CDR3 is made up of 16 amino acids. Looked up from germline, CDR1 is SGHTA and CDR2 is FQGNSA. Trimming left V 5 bases short and J 6 bases short, with 19 bases between. This CDR3 reads CASSPPQGRGPGELFF. The CDR3, as DNA: TGTGCCAGCAGCCCACCCCAGGGGCGGGGTCCCGGGGAGCTGTTTTTT.

This clonotype was detected a few times. This chain links TRBV6-5 with TRBJ2-7, with D hard to call. The germline CDR1 and CDR2 sequences are MNHEY and SVGAGI. This CDR3 is built from 13 residues. V was trimmed by 2 bases and J by 9 bases, leaving 14 bases between them. The CDR3 is CASSYPDTLGQYF. Written as DNA, the CDR3 is TGTGCCAGCAGTTACCCTGACACCTTGGGGCAGTACTTC.

The chain recombines TRBV20-1 with TRBJ1-1; D gene unclear. The V gene's germline CDR1 is DFQATT and CDR2 SNEGSKA (reference sequence). V lost 3 bases and J 4 bases, leaving 12 bases between the germline ends. The CDR3 length is 13 residues. CDR3 protein: CSARADWGTEAFF. CDR3 DNA: TGCAGTGCTAGGGCGGACTGGGGCACTGAAGCTTTCTTT.

Ten or more counts support this clonotype. The V call is TRBV30, the J call TRBJ2-3, with 8 positions matching TRBD1. The CDR3 has 15 residues. Unmatched junction bases numbered 8, after V lost 5 bases and J lost 1 base. From germline, CDR1 is GTSNPN and CDR2 SVGIG (reference sequence). The CDR3 region has the DNA TGTGCCTGGGAGGCCGCCAGGGGGCGCACAGATACGCAGTATTTT. Its protein is CAWEAARGRTDTQYF.

This clonotype appeared many times. The gene calls are TRBV5-1 and TRBJ2-7; TRBD1 aligns across 9 bases. Germline V lookup: CDR1 SGHRS, CDR2 YFSETQ. V lost 1 base, J lost 2 bases, and 7 bases stayed unmatched. The CDR3 has 16 amino acids. The CDR3 coding sequence is TGCGCCAGCAGCTTGCGCGGGACAGGGAACGCCTACGAGCAGTACTTC. This gives the protein CASSLRGTGNAYEQYF.

This clonotype was counted between two and nine times. This chain joins TRBV5-1 and TRBJ2-1; D is possibly TRBD2 (6 bases). Trimming shortened V by 4 bases and J by 5 bases, and 10 bases separated the two germline ends. This CDR3 is built from 13 residues. CDR1 and CDR2 from the germline V gene are SGHRS and YFSETQ. CDR3 DNA: TGCGCCAGCAGCATAGGGACTGACAATGAGCAGTTCTTC. Translation: CASSIGTDNEQFF.

This clonotype was seen repeatedly, ten times or more. This chain links TRBV2 with TRBJ1-2; TRBD1 might be the D (6 bases). V was pared by 10 bases and J by 3 bases, with 21 bases between. From germline, CDR1 is SNHLY and CDR2 FYNNEI. This CDR3 spans 15 amino acids. The CDR3 region has the DNA TGTGCCACCTCCCCCCGAGGGTACAGGGACTATGGCTACACCTTC. Protein product: CATSPRGYRDYGYTF. The complete variable domain, with remaining parts taken from reference TRBV2 and TRBJ1-2, reads EPEVTQTPSHQVTQMGQEVILRCVPISNHLYFYWYRQILGQKVEFLVSFYNNEISEKSEIFDDQFSVERPDGSNFTLKIRSTKLEDSAMYFCATSPRGYRDYGYTFGSGTRLTVV.

This clonotype was recorded many times. The chain joins TRBV7-3 to TRBJ2-5, with 7 bases lining up with TRBD2. From germline, CDR1 is SGHTA and CDR2 FQGTGA. The CDR3 spans 15 residues. J was trimmed by 2 bases and V by 0 bases; bases with no gene match: 3. CDR3 in amino acids: CASSLTGGPQETQYF. CDR3 DNA sequence: TGTGCCAGCAGCTTAACGGGAGGGCCTCAAGAGACCCAGTACTTC.